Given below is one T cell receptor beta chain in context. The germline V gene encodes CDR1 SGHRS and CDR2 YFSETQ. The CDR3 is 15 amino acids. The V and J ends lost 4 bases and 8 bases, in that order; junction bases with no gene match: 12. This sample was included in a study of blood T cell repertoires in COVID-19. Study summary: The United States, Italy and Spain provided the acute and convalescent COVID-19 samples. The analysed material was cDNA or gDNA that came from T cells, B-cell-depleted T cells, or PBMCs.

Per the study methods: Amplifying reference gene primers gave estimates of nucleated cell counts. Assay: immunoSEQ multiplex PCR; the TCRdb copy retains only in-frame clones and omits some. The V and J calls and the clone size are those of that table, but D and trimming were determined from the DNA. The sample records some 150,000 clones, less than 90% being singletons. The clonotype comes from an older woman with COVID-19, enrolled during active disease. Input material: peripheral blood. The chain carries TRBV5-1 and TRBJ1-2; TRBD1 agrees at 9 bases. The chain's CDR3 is CASSLSDRGGGGYTF. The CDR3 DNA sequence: TGCGCCAGCAGCCTCTCCGACAGGGGGGGCGGAGGCTACACCTTC.